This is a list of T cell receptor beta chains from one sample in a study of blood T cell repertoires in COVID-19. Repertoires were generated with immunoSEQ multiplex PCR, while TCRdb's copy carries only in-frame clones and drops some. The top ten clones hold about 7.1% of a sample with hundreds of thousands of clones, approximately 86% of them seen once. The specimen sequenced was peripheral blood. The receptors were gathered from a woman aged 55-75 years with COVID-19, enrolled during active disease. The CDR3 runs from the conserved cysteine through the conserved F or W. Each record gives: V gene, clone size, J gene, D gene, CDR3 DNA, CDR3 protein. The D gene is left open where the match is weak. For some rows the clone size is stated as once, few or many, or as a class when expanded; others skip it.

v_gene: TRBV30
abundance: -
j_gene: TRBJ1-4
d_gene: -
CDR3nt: TGTGCCTGGAGTGACTATGAAAAACTGTTTTTT
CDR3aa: CAWSDYEKLFF

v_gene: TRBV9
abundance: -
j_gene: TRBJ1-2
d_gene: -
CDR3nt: TGTGCCAGCAGCGCCCGGAGTGGGGGCGATGGCTACACCTTC
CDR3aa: CASSARSGGDGYTF

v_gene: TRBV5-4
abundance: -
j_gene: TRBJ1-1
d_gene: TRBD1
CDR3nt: TGTGCCAGCAGCTCTCCGGGACAGGGAAACACTGAAGCTTTCTTT
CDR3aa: CASSSPGQGNTEAFF

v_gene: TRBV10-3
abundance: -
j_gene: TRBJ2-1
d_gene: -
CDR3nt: TGTGCCATCAGTGAGTCGACGGGCGGAGGGAGGCCCCACAATGAGCAGTTCTTC
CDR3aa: CAISESTGGGRPHNEQFF

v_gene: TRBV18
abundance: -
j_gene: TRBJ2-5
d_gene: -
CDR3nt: TGTGCCAGCTCACCACCTAAGGGGTGGGTAGGAGAGACCCAGTACTTC
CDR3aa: CASSPPKGWVGETQYF

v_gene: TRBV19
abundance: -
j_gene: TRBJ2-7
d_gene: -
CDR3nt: TGTGCCAGTAGGCGGGGACAGACCTCCTACGAGCAGTACTTC
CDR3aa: CASRRGQTSYEQYF

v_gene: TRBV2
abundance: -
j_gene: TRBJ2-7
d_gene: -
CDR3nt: TGTGCCAGCAGTGAAGCCGGTGGGCCTACCTACGAGCAGTACTTC
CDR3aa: CASSEAGGPTYEQYF

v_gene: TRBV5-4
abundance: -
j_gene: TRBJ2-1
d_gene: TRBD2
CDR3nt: TGTGCCAGCAGCGTTGGACTAGCGGGCCAATCCTACAATGAGCAGTTCTTC
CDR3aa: CASSVGLAGQSYNEQFF

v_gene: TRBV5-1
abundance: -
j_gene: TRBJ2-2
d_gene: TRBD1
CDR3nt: TGCGCCAGCAGCGGAGCCGGGACAGTCCACACCGGGGAGCTGTTTTTT
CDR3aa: CASSGAGTVHTGELFF

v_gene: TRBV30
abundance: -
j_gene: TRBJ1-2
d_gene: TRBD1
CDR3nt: TGTGCCTCGGCGCAGGGGGCGGAGTATGGCTACACCTTC
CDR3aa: CASAQGAEYGYTF

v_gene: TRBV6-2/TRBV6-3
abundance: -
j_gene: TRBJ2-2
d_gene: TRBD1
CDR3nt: TGTGCCAGCAGTCGGACAGGCGGGGAGCTGTTTTTT
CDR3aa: CASSRTGGELFF

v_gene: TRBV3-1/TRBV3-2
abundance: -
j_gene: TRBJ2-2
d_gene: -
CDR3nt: TGTGCCAGCAGCCAAGAGGGCTTCACCGGGGAGCTGTTTTTT
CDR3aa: CASSQEGFTGELFF

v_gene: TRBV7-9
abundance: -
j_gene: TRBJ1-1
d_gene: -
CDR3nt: TGTGCCAGCAGCCATAACCTAATAGTGAACACTGAAGCTTTCTTT
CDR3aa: CASSHNLIVNTEAFF

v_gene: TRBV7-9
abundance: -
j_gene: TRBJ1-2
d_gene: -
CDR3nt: TGTGCCAGCAGCTTAGAGTGGGCAGGCTACACCTTC
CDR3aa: CASSLEWAGYTF

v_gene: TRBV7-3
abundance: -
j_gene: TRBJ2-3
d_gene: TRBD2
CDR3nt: TGTGCCAGCAGCCTAGCGGGGAGGACAGATACGCAGTATTTT
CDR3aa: CASSLAGRTDTQYF

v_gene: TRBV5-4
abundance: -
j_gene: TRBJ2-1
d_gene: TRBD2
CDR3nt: TGTGCCAGCAGCTTGCGGGCGGGGGGGTCAAATGAGCAGTTCTTC
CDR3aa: CASSLRAGGSNEQFF

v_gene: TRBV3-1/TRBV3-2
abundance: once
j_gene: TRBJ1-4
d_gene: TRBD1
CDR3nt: TGTGCCAGCAGCCAAGTCGGTGTAGGGACAGGGGATGAAAAACTGTTTTTT
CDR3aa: CASSQVGVGTGDEKLFF

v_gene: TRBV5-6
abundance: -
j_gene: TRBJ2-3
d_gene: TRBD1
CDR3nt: TGTGCCAGCAGCTGGGGACAGGGGAGAGATACGCAGTATTTT
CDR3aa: CASSWGQGRDTQYF

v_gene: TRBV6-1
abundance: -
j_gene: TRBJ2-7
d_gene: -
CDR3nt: TGTGCCAGCAGTGAAGAGGGGTATCTCTACGAGCAGTACTTC
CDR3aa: CASSEEGYLYEQYF

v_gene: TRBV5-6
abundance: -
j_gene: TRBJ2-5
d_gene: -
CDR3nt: TGTGCCAGCAGCTTGAGGGGGATCGGGGAGACCCAGTACTTC
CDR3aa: CASSLRGIGETQYF

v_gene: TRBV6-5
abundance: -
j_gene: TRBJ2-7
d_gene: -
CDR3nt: TGTGCCAGCAGTTACTCGCGGGGTTCCTACGAGCAGTACTTC
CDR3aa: CASSYSRGSYEQYF

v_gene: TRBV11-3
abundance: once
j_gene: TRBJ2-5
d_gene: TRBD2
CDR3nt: TGTGCCAGCAGCTCAATCGGGACTAGCGGGGCTCGGACCCAGTACTTC
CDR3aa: CASSSIGTSGARTQYF

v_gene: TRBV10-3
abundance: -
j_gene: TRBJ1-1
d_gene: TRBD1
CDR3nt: TGTGCCATCAGTCCTGTCAACAGGGGGCGAGGGACTGAAGCTTTCTTT
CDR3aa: CAISPVNRGRGTEAFF

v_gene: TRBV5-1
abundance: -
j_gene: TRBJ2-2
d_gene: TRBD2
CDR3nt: TGCGCCAGCAGCCGAGCCTCGACTAGCGGGGCCGACACCGGGGAGCTGTTTTTT
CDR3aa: CASSRASTSGADTGELFF

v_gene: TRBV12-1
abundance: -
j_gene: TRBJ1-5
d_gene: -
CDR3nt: TGTGTCGCGGCGGGCCCCCATAGCAATCAGCCCCAGCATTTT
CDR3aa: CVAAGPHSNQPQHF

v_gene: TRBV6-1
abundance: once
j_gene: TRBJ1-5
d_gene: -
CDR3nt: TGTGCCAGCAGTGAATTCTCGGGGGGGGGTCAGCCCCAGCATTTT
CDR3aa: CASSEFSGGGQPQHF

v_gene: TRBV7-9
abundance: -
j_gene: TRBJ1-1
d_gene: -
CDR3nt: TGTGCCAGCAGCTTCTCGGAGGACACTGAAGCTTTCTTT
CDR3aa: CASSFSEDTEAFF

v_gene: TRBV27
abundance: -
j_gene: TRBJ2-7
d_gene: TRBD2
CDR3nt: TGTGCCAGCAGCGCCGGGACTAGCCGATACGAGCAGTACTTC
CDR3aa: CASSAGTSRYEQYF

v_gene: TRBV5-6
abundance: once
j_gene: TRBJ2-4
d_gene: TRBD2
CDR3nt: TGTGCCAGCAGTCCACTAGCGGGGAGTAGCCAAAACATTCAGTACTTC
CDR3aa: CASSPLAGSSQNIQYF

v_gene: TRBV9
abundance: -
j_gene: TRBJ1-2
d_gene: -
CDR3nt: TGTGCCCTAGCGATGAGATACTATGGCTACACCTTC
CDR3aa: CALAMRYYGYTF

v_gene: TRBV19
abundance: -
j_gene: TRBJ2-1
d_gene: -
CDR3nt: TGTGCCAGTAGTATTTCCGGTTCCTACAATGAGCAGTTCTTC
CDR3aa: CASSISGSYNEQFF

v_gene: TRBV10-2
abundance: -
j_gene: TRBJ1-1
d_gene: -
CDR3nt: TGCGCCAGCAGCCAACGGGGGTTGAACACTGAAGCTTTCTTT
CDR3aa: CASSQRGLNTEAFF

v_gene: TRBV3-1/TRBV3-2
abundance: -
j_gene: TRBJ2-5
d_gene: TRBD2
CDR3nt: TGTGCCAGCAGCCATCCCGGGACTAGCGGCCAAGAGACCCAGTACTTC
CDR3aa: CASSHPGTSGQETQYF

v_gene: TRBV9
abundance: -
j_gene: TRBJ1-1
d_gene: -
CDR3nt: TGTGCCAGCAGCGGGCTGAGGGGGGGACCTGGGACTGAAGCTTTCTTT
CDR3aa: CASSGLRGGPGTEAFF

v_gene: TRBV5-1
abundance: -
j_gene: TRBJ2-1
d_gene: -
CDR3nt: TGCGCCAGCACACCACAGCTTGTAGGGGACAATGAGCAGTTCTTC
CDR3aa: CASTPQLVGDNEQFF

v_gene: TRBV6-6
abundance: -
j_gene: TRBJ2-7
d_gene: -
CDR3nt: TGTGCCAGCAGTTACGCCAGGGTCGAGCAGTACTTC
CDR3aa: CASSYARVEQYF

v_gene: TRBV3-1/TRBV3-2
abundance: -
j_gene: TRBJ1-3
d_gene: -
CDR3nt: TGTGCCAGCAGCCCCAGACAGAACTCTGGAAACACCATATATTTT
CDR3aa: CASSPRQNSGNTIYF

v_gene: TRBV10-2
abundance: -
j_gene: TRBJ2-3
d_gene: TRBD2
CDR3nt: TGCGCCAGCAGCAAAACTAGCGGCGATGAAGATACGCAGTATTTT
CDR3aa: CASSKTSGDEDTQYF

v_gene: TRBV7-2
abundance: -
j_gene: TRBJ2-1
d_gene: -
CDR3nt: TGTGCCAGCAGCAGGGCCGGGAGCTCCTACAATGAGCAGTTCTTC
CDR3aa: CASSRAGSSYNEQFF

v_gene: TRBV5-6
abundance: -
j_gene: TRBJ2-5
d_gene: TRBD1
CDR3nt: TGTGCCAGCAGCTTTGGGGACAGGGGAAAGACCCAGTACTTC
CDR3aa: CASSFGDRGKTQYF

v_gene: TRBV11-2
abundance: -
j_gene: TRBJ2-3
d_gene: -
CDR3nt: TGTGCCAGCAGCTTAGCGATGGGGGCCTCGGATACGCAGTATTTT
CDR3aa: CASSLAMGASDTQYF

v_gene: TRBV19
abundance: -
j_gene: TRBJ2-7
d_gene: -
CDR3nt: TGTGCCAGTAGTATGTCTCGGTTCGAGCAGTACTTC
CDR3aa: CASSMSRFEQYF

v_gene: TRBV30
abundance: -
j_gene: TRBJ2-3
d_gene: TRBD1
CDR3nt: TGTGCCTGGAGCAAGACTAAGGGACAGGGAATGGGAGATACGCAGTATTTT
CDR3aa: CAWSKTKGQGMGDTQYF

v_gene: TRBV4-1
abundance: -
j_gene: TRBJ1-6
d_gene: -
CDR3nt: TGCGCCAGCAGCCAAGAAACCATGACAGCCCTTCCCTATAATTCACCCCTCCACTTT
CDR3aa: CASSQETMTALPYNSPLHF

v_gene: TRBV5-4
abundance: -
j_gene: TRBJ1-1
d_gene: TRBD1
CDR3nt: TGTGCCAGCAGCGAGGGACAGGAAGCTTTCTTT
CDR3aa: CASSEGQEAFF

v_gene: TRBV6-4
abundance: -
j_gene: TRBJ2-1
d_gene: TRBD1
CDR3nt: TGTGCCAGCAGTGCGAGAGCCGGACAGGGGGCCGATGAGCAGTTCTTC
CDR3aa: CASSARAGQGADEQFF

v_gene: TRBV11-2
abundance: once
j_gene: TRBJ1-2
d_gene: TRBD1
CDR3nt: TGTGCCAGCAGCTTAGTATCCGCCGGGACAGAGAGTATTCTCTATGGCTACACCTTC
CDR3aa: CASSLVSAGTESILYGYTF

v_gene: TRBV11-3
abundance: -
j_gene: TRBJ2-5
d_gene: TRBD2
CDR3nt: TGTGCCAGCACCTCTGACCGGGGGGGCGGGGAGACCCAGTACTTC
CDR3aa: CASTSDRGGGETQYF

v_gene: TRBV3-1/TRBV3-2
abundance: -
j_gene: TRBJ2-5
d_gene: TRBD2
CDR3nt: TGTGCCAGCAGCCCCGCTAGCGGGGGGGCCTGGGAGACCCAGTACTTC
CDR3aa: CASSPASGGAWETQYF

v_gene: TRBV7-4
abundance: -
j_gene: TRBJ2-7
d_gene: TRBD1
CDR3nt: TGTGCCAGCAGCCCGACTGGGACAGTGATTTACGAGCAGTACTTC
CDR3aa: CASSPTGTVIYEQYF